Shown below are 5 T cell receptor beta chains from a single sample sequenced in a study of beta chain features in type 1 diabetes. Reverse transcription of all isolated RNA meant that expressed TCRB transcripts were sequenced. The method was immunoSEQ multiplex PCR; TCRdb's version includes in-frame clones alone and lacks a portion of them. The sample consists of 350,000 to 450,000 clones, about 15% of them appearing once. Sequencing used naive CD4+ T cells from blood. The receptors here all came from a woman aged 18-35 years in good health.

In this sample, this clone turned up a few times. CDR3 DNA: TGTGCCAGCTCACCGCGCTACGAGCAGTACTTC. Protein product: CASSPRYEQYF. This sequence joins TRBV18 and TRBJ2-7; D is unresolved. The CDR3 extends over 11 amino acids. Germline CDR1 KGHSH, CDR2 LQKENI. Trimming took off 3 bases at V and 3 bases at J, with 3 bases between the two ends. The full variable domain, completed using reference TRBV18 and TRBJ2-7, is NAGVMQNPRHLVRRRGQEARLRCSPMKGHSHVYWYRQLPEEGLKFMVYLQKENIIDESGMPKERFSAEFPKEGPSILRIQQVVRGDSAAYFCASSPRYEQYFGPGTRLTVT.

The V and J genes are TRBV6-5 and TRBJ2-7; no clear D. The CDR3 is 14 residues long. Germline lookup yields CDR1 MNHEY and CDR2 SVGAGI. The ends were cut back, 0 bases at V and 0 bases at J, with 6 bases in the middle. CDR3 in DNA: TGTGCCAGCAGTTACTCGCCAGACTCCTACGAGCAGTACTTC. Translation gives CASSYSPDSYEQYF.

There are a few counts of this clone. This chain uses TRBV7-2 with TRBJ2-1, with a weak D call TRBD2 (5 bases). This CDR3 has 14 amino acids. V shed 1 base and J shed 1 base, with 5 bases lying between them. Germline values: CDR1 SGHTA, CDR2 FQGNSA. The CDR3 DNA follows: TGTGCCAGCAGCTTAGTAGCGTCCTACAATGAGCAGTTCTTC. It yields the protein CASSLVASYNEQFF.

This clone was found a few times. This chain uses TRBV30 with TRBJ2-1; TRBD2 matches at 11 bases. The CDR3 is 16 amino acids. Germline lookup yields CDR1 GTSNPN and CDR2 SVGIG (reference sequence). V dropped 5 bases and J dropped 6; count of bases not matched to a gene: 12. The CDR3 loop is CAWYSRLAGGVNEQFF. In nucleotides, the CDR3 is TGTGCCTGGTATAGTCGGCTAGCGGGAGGAGTCAATGAGCAGTTCTTC.

The rearrangement joins TRBV9 to TRBJ2-3; 7 bases map to TRBD1. V was pared by 2 bases and J by 2 bases, with 8 bases of the junction left unmatched. Germline CDR1 reads SGDLS; CDR2 reads YYNGEE. The CDR3 totals 16 residues. The CDR3 region is CASSVGRGRFTDTQYF. CDR3 DNA sequence: TGTGCCAGCAGCGTGGGTAGGGGGCGATTCACAGATACGCAGTATTTT.